This T cell receptor (beta chain) was obtained from a study of graft-versus-host responses after intestinal transplantation. The wider study: Anti-thymocyte globulin induction preceded about 3 years of tacrolimus and steroid maintenance in all recipients.

The V gene's germline CDR1 is SGHTS and CDR2 YDEGEE. Trimming pared 5 bases from V and 0 bases from J, leaving 8 bases between. This CDR3 is built from 13 residues. On this clone: Its cognate antigen is unknown.

Study conclusions and caveats: GvH clones were identified in recipient marrow, with some first appearing in ileum or blood. Early after transplant, HvG clones declined as circulating GvH clones peaked.

Repertoires were generated with immunoSEQ multiplex PCR, while TCRdb's copy carries only in-frame clones and drops some. This table has under 65,000 clones, around 92% appearing once. Sequencing used unstimulated CD4+ T cells sorted from spleen or lymph node cells, obtained before transplant. The chain joins TRBV5-8 to TRBJ2-5, with D unclear. The origin of this receptor is a human donor who was the organ donor for an intestinal transplant. DNA of the CDR3: TGTGCCAGCAGGGGTTCATACCAAGAGACCCAGTACTTC. Residues: CASRGSYQETQYF.